The 6 T cell receptor beta chains in this list originate from one sample, sequenced in a study of shared clonotypes between healthy human individuals. The protocol was immunoSEQ multiplex PCR, while the TCRdb copy is restricted to in-frame clones and leaves out a portion. The repertoire holds around 2.5 million clones, 90% to 95% seen once, with 0.36% in the top ten. Sequencing used naive CD4+ T cells from PBMCs. Subset described: CD45RA+ positively selected. These receptor sequences come from a man between 18 and 29 years old in good health. Some clones in this sample may be carry-over from other donors' samples.

The CDR3 DNA sequence: TGTGCCAGCAGTTTAACAGGAAGAAGCACAGATACGCAGTATTTT. This encodes CASSLTGRSTDTQYF. This sequence joins TRBV28 and TRBJ2-3; perhaps TRBD1 as D (5 bases). This CDR3 is 15 amino acids long. V lost 2 bases to trimming and J lost 0 bases, with 9 bases between them. From germline, CDR1 is MDHEN and CDR2 SYDVKM.

The V call is TRBV29-1, the J call TRBJ1-1; D possibly corresponds to TRBD1 (6 bases). This CDR3 has 13 amino acids. The V gene lost 7 bases and the J gene lost 1 base, with 13 bases spanning the gap. The germline CDR1 and CDR2 sequences are SQVTM and ANQGSEA. CDR3 sequence: CSAMRGGNTEAFF. In nucleotides, the CDR3 is TGCAGCGCAATGAGGGGGGGGAACACTGAAGCTTTCTTT. The complete variable domain, with remaining parts taken from reference TRBV29-1 and TRBJ1-1, reads SAVISQKPSRDICQRGTSLTIQCQVDSQVTMMFWYRQQPGQSLTLIATANQGSEATYESGFVIDKFPISRPNLTFSTLTVSNMSPEDSSIYLCSAMRGGNTEAFFGQGTRLTVV.

The chain links TRBV10-3 to TRBJ2-3; D is unclear. Deletions cut 2 bases from V and 3 bases from J, with 6 bases between. Germline CDR1 reads ENHRY; CDR2 reads SYGVKD. The CDR3 is 13 amino acids. DNA of the CDR3: TGTGCCATCAGTGAGACGGCTACAGATACGCAGTATTTT. This gives the protein CAISETATDTQYF.

The chain employs TRBV29-1 and TRBJ2-5; D is perhaps TRBD2 (5 bases). CDR3 length equals 13 residues. CDR1 and CDR2 from the germline V gene are SQVTM and ANQGSEA. V shed 3 bases and J shed 5 bases, with 13 bases lying between them. In DNA, the CDR3 is TGCAGCGTTGATTTTACTAGAGAGGAGACCCAGTACTTC. Its translation: CSVDFTREETQYF.

The gene calls are TRBV10-1 and TRBJ2-3; D perhaps matches TRBD1 (6 bases). The CDR3 totals 14 residues. V was clipped by 2 bases and J by 4 bases, with 10 bases between them. Germline V gives CDR1 WNHNN, CDR2 SYGVQD (reference sequence). The CDR3 nucleotides read TGCGCCAGCAGTGAGACAGGGCGGGCAGATACGCAGTATTTT. Protein sequence: CASSETGRADTQYF.

The chain combines TRBV5-1 with TRBJ2-1; the match to TRBD1 covers 10 bases. Germline V gives CDR1 SGHRS, CDR2 YFSETQ. The CDR3 length is 17 residues. The V segment lost 4 bases and the J segment 7 bases; nucleotides outside the gene matches: 14. This CDR3 reads CASSLTGQGQRANEQFF. CDR3 coding DNA: TGCGCCAGCAGCCTGACGGGACAGGGGCAAAGGGCTAATGAGCAGTTCTTC.